This TCR beta chain appears in the sequencing data of a study of CD4 T cells in relation to SARS-CoV-2 and coronaviruses. Unexposed donor CD4+ T cells date from about 2010-2019, before the COVID-19 pandemic. The cells were cultured for approximately ten days before CD4+ T cells were isolated. Cultures received half-medium IL-2 refreshes on days 3 and 7. CDR3 length: 14 residues. Germline V CDR1 and CDR2: SGHRS, YFSETQ. J gave up 5 bases and V 4 bases, and 8 bases lay outside the gene matches. Concerning this clone itself: No antigen is known for it.

This table comes from immunoSEQ multiplex PCR, and its TCRdb copy is limited to in-frame clones, with some not included. The sample records about 16,000 clones, over 75% being singletons. This sequence was found in a human donor in good health. Specimen: CD4+ T cells from PBMCs, cultured in vitro. The V and J genes are TRBV5-1 and TRBJ1-1, with TRBD1 identical over 7 bases. Here the CDR3 DNA reads TGCGCCAGCAGCCTACAGGGGATCGGTACTGAAGCTTTCTTT. Its protein is CASSLQGIGTEAFF.